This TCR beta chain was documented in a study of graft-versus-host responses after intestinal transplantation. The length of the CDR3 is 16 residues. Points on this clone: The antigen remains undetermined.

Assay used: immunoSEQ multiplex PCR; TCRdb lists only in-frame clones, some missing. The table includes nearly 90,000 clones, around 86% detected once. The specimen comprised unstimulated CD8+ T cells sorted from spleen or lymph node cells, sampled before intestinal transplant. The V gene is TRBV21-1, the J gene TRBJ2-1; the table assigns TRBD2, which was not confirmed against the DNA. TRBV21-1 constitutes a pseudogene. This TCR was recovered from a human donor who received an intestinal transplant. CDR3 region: CASSKGRGGRDNEQFF. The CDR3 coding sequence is TGTGCCAGCAGCAAAGGGCGGGGGGGAAGAGACAATGAGCAGTTCTTC.